The 16 T cell receptor beta chains in this list originate from one sample, sequenced in a study of spatial heterogeneity in lung cancer. Each CDR3 protein is one row after TCRdb ran MiXCR on the 5' RACE reads. Of under 15,000 distinct CDR3 sequences listed, about 5.6% are singletons. Time point here: sample taken at primary tumor resection. The input material, whole RNA from tumor, nontumor lung or frozen PBMC, was sequenced unsorted. This specimen consisted of lung tumor tissue, obtained at surgery. Every receptor here comes from a human donor with early-stage non-small cell lung cancer.

By share of the sample, this clonotype is medium-sized. The library was designed around alpha chains, so this beta chain is a stray read whose abundance carries little weight. This rearrangement joins TRBV4-3 to TRBJ2-2; possible D gene TRBD1, 5 bases. Germline V CDR1 and CDR2: LGHNA, YSLEER. V was trimmed by 1 base and J by 8 bases, leaving 11 bases between them. This CDR3 is built from 14 residues. CDR3 in amino acids: CASSQVTGTGELFF. CDR3 DNA sequence: TGCGCCAGCAGCCAAGTTACAGGAACAGGGGAGCTGTTTTTT.

This clonotype was picked up many times. This beta chain came through as a stray read in a library set up for alpha chains, and its size says little. This rearrangement joins TRBV6-2 or TRBV6-3 to TRBJ1-1; a weak D match, TRBD1 (5 bases). CDR3 length: 14 residues. Trimming took 5 bases from V and 0 from J, leaving 10 bases between them. Germline loops: CDR1 MNHEY, CDR2 SVGEGT. The CDR3 region is CASSLGRMNTEAFF. The CDR3 bases are TGTGCCAGCAGTCTGGGACGGATGAACACTGAAGCTTTCTTT.

At least ten counts were recorded for this clonotype. This beta chain represents an off-target read in a library built for alpha chains; its size is of limited meaning. The V and J genes are TRBV12-3 or TRBV12-4 and TRBJ2-7, with 9 bases matching TRBD1. J was trimmed by 7 bases and V by 6 bases; bases with no gene match: 10. The CDR3 runs to 14 residues. CDR3: CASRPGTGFGEQYF. CDR3 in DNA: TGTGCCAGCAGGCCCGGGACAGGGTTTGGGGAGCAGTACTTC.

This clonotype was found many times. Since it is a stray read in a library aimed at alpha chains, this beta chain has a size that is not meaningful. The V gene is TRBV29-1, the J gene TRBJ1-1; no reliable D call. The germline gives CDR1 SQVTM, CDR2 ANQGSEA. This CDR3 comprises 14 residues. V was shortened by 4 bases and J by 0 bases, with 12 bases between the two germline ends. CDR3 nucleotide sequence: TGCAGCGTTGGGAGCGCGGTAATGAACACTGAAGCTTTCTTT. Translated, it gives CSVGSAVMNTEAFF.

This clonotype was recorded many times. Little can be read into the size of this beta chain, an off-target read in a library designed for alpha chains. DNA for the CDR3: TGCAGCGTTGATCGGACTAGTAGAGGGACGCCCTACAATGAGCAGTTCTTC. Amino acid sequence: CSVDRTSRGTPYNEQFF. The chain joins TRBV29-1 to TRBJ2-1; 7 positions match TRBD2. Germline CDR1 reads SQVTM; CDR2 reads ANQGSEA. Germline trimming cut 3 bases from V and 2 bases from J; bases unmatched to any gene: 13. This CDR3 is 17 amino acids long.

This clonotype was counted ten times or more. Being off target in a library aimed at alpha chains, this beta chain has a size of little meaning. V is TRBV7-2 and J is TRBJ2-1; 10 bases fit TRBD2. This CDR3 comprises 14 residues. J was trimmed by 9 bases and V by 3 bases; bases with no gene match: 5. CDR1 and CDR2 from the germline V gene are SGHTA and FQGNSA. The CDR3 DNA follows: TGTGCCAGCAGCTTTGGGACTAGCGAGGTTGAGCAGTTCTTC. Protein: CASSFGTSEVEQFF.

Remarks on this clonotype: A library prepared for alpha chains yielded this beta chain as an off-target read; its size is of little meaning. The chain joins TRBV18 to TRBJ1-3; D might be TRBD1 (6 bases). V shed 3 bases and J shed 0 bases, with 15 bases lying between them. The CDR3 is made up of 17 amino acids. CDR1 and CDR2 (germline): KGHSH, LQKENI. The CDR3 DNA reads as TGTGCCAGCTCACCCGCCGACAGGCGATTCTCTGGAAACACCATATATTTT. It specifies CASSPADRRFSGNTIYF.

Notes on this clonotype: This beta chain turned up in a library designed for alpha chains; as an off-target read, its abundance says little. The chain has TRBV3-1 and TRBJ2-3, with D possibly matching TRBD2 (6 bases). The CDR3 length is 16 residues. Trimming cost V 1 base and J 0 bases, with 11 bases left between them. CDR1 is LGHDT, CDR2 YNNKEL, per germline (reference sequence). The CDR3 DNA reads as TGTGCCAGCAGCCAAGGAACCCTAGCGAGCACAGATACGCAGTATTTT. The encoded protein is CASSQGTLASTDTQYF.

The table lists this clonotype with many counts. This beta chain is off target for a library built for alpha chains, so its abundance means little. This rearrangement joins TRBV4-1 to TRBJ2-1; no definite D call. The germline V gene has CDR1 MGHRA and CDR2 YSYEKL. V was pared by 6 bases and J by 4 bases, with 7 bases between. The CDR3 is 12 residues long. The CDR3 here is CASSFNYNEQFF. The CDR3 DNA reads as TGCGCCAGCAGTTTCAATTACAATGAGCAGTTCTTC.

In its sample, this clonotype was seen many times. The library was built for alpha chains, so this beta chain is an off-target read and its size means little. The chain joins TRBV7-8 to TRBJ1-2; D is ambiguous. V lost 1 base, J lost 8 bases, and 14 bases lay in between. CDR3 length equals 14 residues. CDR1 SGHVS and CDR2 FQNEAQ come from the germline V gene. The chain's CDR3 is CASSLVADQMGYTF. The CDR3 nucleotides read TGTGCCAGCAGCTTAGTTGCGGACCAAATGGGCTACACCTTC. Looking up the rest from reference TRBV7-8 and TRBJ1-2 gives the full variable domain: GAGVSQSPRYKVAKRGQDVALRCDPISGHVSLFWYQQALGQGPEFLTYFQNEAQLDKSGLPSDRFFAERPEGSVSTLKIQRTQQEDSAVYLCASSLVADQMGYTFGSGTRLTVV.

The table lists this clonotype with many counts. Because this beta chain is a stray read in a library intended to capture alpha chains, its abundance should not be given much weight. The chain carries TRBV7-2 and TRBJ2-3; D is unresolved. Trimming left V 3 bases short and J 6 bases short, with 4 bases between. CDR1 and CDR2 from the germline V gene are SGHTA and FQGNSA. The length of the CDR3 is 11 residues. This chain's CDR3 is CASSFGDTQYF. The CDR3 region has the DNA TGTGCCAGCAGCTTCGGGGATACGCAGTATTTT.

This clonotype rates as medium-sized. With the library built for alpha chains, this beta chain is off target and its frequency is not meaningful. This chain links TRBV20-1 with TRBJ2-3, with 9 bases matching TRBD2. This CDR3 is 15 amino acids long. V gave up 6 bases and J gave up 3 bases; unmatched junction bases: 10. In germline, CDR1 is DFQATT, CDR2 SNEGSKA (reference sequence). The CDR3 spells CSAPGLAGGTDTQYF. CDR3 DNA: TGCAGTGCACCGGGACTAGCAGGGGGTACAGATACGCAGTATTTT.

The sample holds many counts of this clonotype. This beta chain turned up in a library designed for alpha chains; as an off-target read, its abundance says little. The rearrangement links TRBV10-3 to TRBJ1-5; D remains ambiguous. The CDR3 runs to 13 residues. Trimming removed 6 bases at V and 5 bases at J, with 11 bases between. The germline V gene encodes CDR1 ENHRY and CDR2 SYGVKD. Written as DNA, the CDR3 is TGTGCCATCAGCAGGACGGAGGATCAGCCCCAGCATTTT. This encodes CAISRTEDQPQHF.

By share, this clonotype counts as medium-sized. This beta chain was picked up by a library intended for alpha chains and is off target, so its count carries little meaning. V is TRBV20-1 and J is TRBJ2-7; 8 bases align to TRBD2. This CDR3 has 15 residues. The V segment lost 0 bases and the J segment 2 bases; nucleotides outside the gene matches: 6. Germline CDR1 reads DFQATT; CDR2 reads SNEGSKA (reference sequence). The CDR3 nucleotides read TGCAGTGCTAGAGATCTTGAGCGGGGGACCTACGAGCAGTACTTC. This translates into CSARDLERGTYEQYF.

The table lists this clonotype with many counts. In a library made to pick up alpha chains, this beta chain is a stray read with a size that means little. The rearrangement joins TRBV4-3 to TRBJ2-1; 7 positions agree with TRBD2. V gave up 1 base and J gave up 7 bases; unmatched junction bases: 7. The CDR3 has 15 residues. Germline V lookup: CDR1 LGHNA, CDR2 YSLEER. CDR3 DNA: TGCGCCAGCAGCCAAGTAAGGACTAGAGGTAATGAGCAGTTCTTC. Translated, it gives CASSQVRTRGNEQFF.

This clonotype was observed at least ten times. A library prepared for alpha chains yielded this beta chain as an off-target read; its size is of little meaning. The gene calls are TRBV28 and TRBJ2-2; TRBD1 or TRBD2 may be the D gene (6 bases each). V lost 0 bases to trimming and J lost 6 bases, with 8 bases between them. Germline lookup yields CDR1 MDHEN and CDR2 SYDVKM. This CDR3 region has 14 residues. CDR3 region: CASSLWGGSGELFF. The CDR3 region has the DNA TGTGCCAGCAGTTTATGGGGGGGCTCCGGGGAGCTGTTTTTT.